This is a list of T cell receptor beta chains from one sample in a study of cytomegalovirus exposure and HLA in healthy donors. Only in-frame clones appear in the TCRdb table, and some are missing; sequencing was by immunoSEQ multiplex PCR. The sample shows 300,000 to 450,000 clones, roughly 88% of them seen only once. The sequencing input was PBMCs. Receptors were obtained from a woman between 18 and 29 years old in good health and CMV-seronegative. CDR3s include the opening cysteine and the closing phenylalanine or tryptophan. Fields, in order: D gene, clone size, J gene, CDR3 length, V gene, CDR3 protein, CDR3 DNA. A D gene is named only where the DNA matches it firmly. Size is stated for part of the rows, as once, few or many counts, or as a class when the clone is expanded.

TRBD1,NA,TRBJ1-2,16,TRBV2,CARKTRTGPGDYGYTF,TGTGCCAGAAAAACCCGGACAGGACCCGGGGACTATGGCTACACCTTC
TRBD1,NA,TRBJ2-7,14,TRBV11-2,CASSYRQGRNEQYF,TGTGCCAGCAGCTATAGACAGGGGAGGAACGAGCAGTACTTC
NA,NA,TRBJ1-2,13,TRBV9,CASSGVTNYGYTF,TGTGCCAGTTCGGGGGTCACTAACTATGGCTACACCTTC
NA,NA,TRBJ2-2,14,TRBV10-3,CAISDGGVSGELFF,TGTGCCATCAGTGACGGGGGAGTGAGCGGGGAGCTGTTTTTT
TRBD1,NA,TRBJ2-3,14,TRBV5-4,CASSSRQGERTQYF,TGTGCCAGCAGTTCCAGACAGGGGGAAAGGACGCAGTATTTT
NA,NA,TRBJ2-3,16,TRBV4-1,CASSQKSPVASDTQYF,TGCGCCAGCAGCCAAAAGTCGCCCGTAGCATCCGATACGCAGTATTTT
NA,NA,TRBJ2-6,17,TRBV30,CAWSPRQVDSGANVLTF,TGTGCCTGGAGTCCCCGACAGGTGGACTCTGGGGCCAACGTCCTGACTTTC
NA,NA,TRBJ2-1,13,TRBV28,CATLKPESGEQFF,TGTGCCACCCTAAAGCCGGAGAGCGGTGAGCAGTTCTTC
NA,NA,TRBJ2-1,14,TRBV7-6,CASSLGTASHEQFF,TGTGCCAGCAGCTTAGGGACAGCCAGCCATGAGCAGTTCTTC
NA,once,TRBJ1-4,13,TRBV28,CASSFSGLEKLFF,TGTGCCAGCAGTTTTTCAGGTCTTGAAAAACTGTTTTTT
NA,NA,TRBJ1-4,16,TRBV30,CAWSRGQLATNEKLFF,TGTGCCTGGAGCCGAGGACAGTTAGCAACTAATGAAAAACTGTTTTTT
TRBD1,NA,TRBJ1-2,16,TRBV29-1,CSVARTGVTDNYGYTF,TGCAGCGTTGCCAGGACAGGCGTGACTGATAACTATGGCTACACCTTC
NA,NA,TRBJ1-6,13,TRBV6-1,CASTAQGISPLHF,TGTGCCAGTACCGCTCAGGGGATTTCACCCCTCCACTTT
TRBD1,NA,TRBJ2-7,19,TRBV28,CASSLSRYIPTGRSYEQYF,TGTGCCAGCAGTTTATCACGTTATATACCGACAGGGAGATCCTACGAGCAGTACTTC
TRBD1,NA,TRBJ1-2,13,TRBV5-4,CASSLTGADGYTF,TGTGCCAGCAGCTTAACAGGGGCGGATGGCTACACCTTC
NA,NA,TRBJ1-1,16,TRBV5-1,CASIRGEGNGNTEAFF,TGCGCCAGCATCCGGGGGGAGGGCAACGGTAACACTGAAGCTTTCTTT
NA,NA,TRBJ2-7,12,TRBV2,CASRYRVGEQYF,TGTGCCAGCAGGTACAGGGTTGGCGAGCAGTACTTC
TRBD1,NA,TRBJ2-3,15,TRBV7-7,CASSYSLTGTDTQYF,TGTGCCAGCAGCTACTCATTGACAGGGACAGATACGCAGTATTTT
NA,few,TRBJ1-5,13,TRBV11-2,CASSPGGRQPQHF,TGTGCCAGCAGCCCCGGGGGGCGGCAGCCCCAGCATTTT
TRBD2,NA,TRBJ2-7,15,TRBV27,CASSFAASGPYEQYF,TGTGCCAGCAGTTTCGCGGCTAGCGGGCCCTACGAGCAGTACTTC
TRBD2,NA,TRBJ2-7,14,TRBV6-6,CASSYLAGDHEQYF,TGTGCCAGCAGTTACCTAGCGGGAGACCACGAGCAGTACTTC
NA,NA,TRBJ1-2,12,TRBV28,CASATINYGYTF,TGTGCCAGCGCTACCATAAACTATGGCTACACCTTC
NA,NA,TRBJ2-1,14,TRBV10-3,CAISDPGVTNEQFF,TGTGCCATCAGTGATCCCGGGGTGACCAATGAGCAGTTCTTC
NA,NA,TRBJ1-4,14,TRBV28,CASSFGQENEKLFF,TGTGCCAGCAGTTTTGGGCAGGAAAATGAAAAACTGTTTTTT
TRBD2,NA,TRBJ2-2,19,TRBV2,CASSPQGLAGRSSTGELFF,TGTGCCAGCAGTCCCCAGGGACTAGCGGGACGATCGAGCACCGGGGAGCTGTTTTTT
TRBD1,NA,TRBJ2-5,17,TRBV28,CASSFLRIPQGAETQYF,TGTGCCAGCAGTTTTTTACGAATCCCACAGGGGGCAGAGACCCAGTACTTC
NA,once,TRBJ1-1,12,TRBV27,CASSFPGAEAFF,TGTGCCAGCAGTTTCCCCGGGGCTGAAGCTTTCTTT
TRBD1,NA,TRBJ1-5,17,TRBV10-3,CAISESGGGMSNQPQHF,TGTGCCATCAGTGAGTCAGGAGGGGGCATGAGCAATCAGCCCCAGCATTTT
TRBD1,NA,TRBJ2-7,14,TRBV25-1,CASSKGQGAYEQYF,TGTGCCAGCTCAAAAGGACAGGGGGCCTACGAGCAGTACTTC
NA,few,TRBJ2-7,15,TRBV5-1,CASSLVRGRSYEQYF,TGCGCCAGCAGCTTGGTCAGGGGCCGCTCCTACGAGCAGTACTTC
NA,NA,TRBJ1-4,13,TRBV5-6,CASSSSRNEKLFF,TGTGCCAGCAGCTCGTCGCGCAATGAAAAACTGTTTTTT
TRBD2,NA,TRBJ2-1,14,TRBV7-9,CASRSTSGIHEQFF,TGTGCCAGCAGGTCGACTAGCGGGATCCATGAGCAGTTCTTC
TRBD1,NA,TRBJ2-1,15,TRBV19,CASSKWGQGVNEQFF,TGTGCCAGTAGTAAATGGGGACAGGGGGTGAATGAGCAGTTCTTC
TRBD2,NA,TRBJ2-7,13,TRBV7-6,CASSLAEPYEQYF,TGTGCCAGCTCCCTAGCGGAACCTTACGAGCAGTACTTC
NA,NA,TRBJ1-2,14,TRBV5-1,CASKETGRGKGYTF,TGCGCCAGCAAGGAAACGGGCCGGGGTAAGGGCTACACCTTC
TRBD2,NA,TRBJ2-2,18,TRBV28,CASSLSPKSWGGTGELFF,TGTGCCAGCAGTTTAAGTCCCAAATCGTGGGGGGGCACCGGGGAGCTGTTTTTT
TRBD1,NA,TRBJ1-1,14,TRBV6-1,CASSERPGGTEAFF,TGTGCCAGCAGTGAAAGGCCAGGGGGCACTGAAGCTTTCTTT
NA,NA,TRBJ2-7,13,TRBV30,CAWNPAGFYEQYF,TGTGCCTGGAACCCGGCAGGGTTCTACGAGCAGTACTTC
NA,NA,TRBJ1-2,13,TRBV6-5,CASSYGVGGGYTF,TGTGCCAGCAGTTACGGGGTAGGAGGTGGCTACACCTTC
TRBD1,NA,TRBJ2-2,15,TRBV6-4,CASRQDRGVPGELFF,TGTGCCAGCAGACAGGACAGGGGAGTTCCCGGGGAGCTGTTTTTT
NA,NA,TRBJ1-2,13,TRBV6-5,CASSSPPNYGYTF,TGTGCCAGCAGTAGCCCCCCTAACTATGGCTACACCTTC
NA,NA,TRBJ1-1,16,TRBV9,CASSPTSKTMNTEAFF,TGTGCCAGCAGCCCAACGTCGAAGACAATGAACACTGAAGCTTTCTTT
TRBD1,NA,TRBJ1-2,15,TRBV4-2,CASSQGGTGDYGYTF,TGTGCCAGCAGCCAGGGCGGGACAGGGGACTATGGCTACACCTTC
TRBD2,NA,TRBJ2-7,14,TRBV27,CASSHGGSSYEQYF,TGTGCCAGCAGTCACGGCGGGAGCTCCTACGAGCAGTACTTC
TRBD2,NA,TRBJ2-1,17,TRBV7-6,CASSLATSGRLYNEQFF,TGTGCCAGCAGCTTAGCGACTAGCGGGAGGCTCTACAATGAGCAGTTCTTC
NA,NA,TRBJ2-1,16,TRBV27,CASSESLYSSYNEQFF,TGTGCCAGCAGCGAATCACTGTACAGCTCCTACAATGAGCAGTTCTTC
TRBD2,NA,TRBJ2-5,16,TRBV5-1,CASSLDSLAVQETQYF,TGCGCCAGCAGCTTGGATAGTCTAGCGGTACAAGAGACCCAGTACTTC